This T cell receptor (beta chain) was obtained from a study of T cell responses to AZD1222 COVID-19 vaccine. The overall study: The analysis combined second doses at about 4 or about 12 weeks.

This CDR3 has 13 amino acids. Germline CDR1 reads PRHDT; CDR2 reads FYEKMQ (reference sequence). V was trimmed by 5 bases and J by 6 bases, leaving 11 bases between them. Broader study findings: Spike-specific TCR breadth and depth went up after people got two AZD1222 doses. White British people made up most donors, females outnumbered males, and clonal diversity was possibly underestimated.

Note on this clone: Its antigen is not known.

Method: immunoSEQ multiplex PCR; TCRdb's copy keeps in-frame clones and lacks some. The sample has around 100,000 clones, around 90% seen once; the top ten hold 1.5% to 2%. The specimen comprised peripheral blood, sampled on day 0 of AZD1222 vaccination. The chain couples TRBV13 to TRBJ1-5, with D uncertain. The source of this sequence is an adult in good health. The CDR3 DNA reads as TGTGCCAGCAGCCCACAGCCCGGTCAGCCCCAGCATTTT. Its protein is CASSPQPGQPQHF.